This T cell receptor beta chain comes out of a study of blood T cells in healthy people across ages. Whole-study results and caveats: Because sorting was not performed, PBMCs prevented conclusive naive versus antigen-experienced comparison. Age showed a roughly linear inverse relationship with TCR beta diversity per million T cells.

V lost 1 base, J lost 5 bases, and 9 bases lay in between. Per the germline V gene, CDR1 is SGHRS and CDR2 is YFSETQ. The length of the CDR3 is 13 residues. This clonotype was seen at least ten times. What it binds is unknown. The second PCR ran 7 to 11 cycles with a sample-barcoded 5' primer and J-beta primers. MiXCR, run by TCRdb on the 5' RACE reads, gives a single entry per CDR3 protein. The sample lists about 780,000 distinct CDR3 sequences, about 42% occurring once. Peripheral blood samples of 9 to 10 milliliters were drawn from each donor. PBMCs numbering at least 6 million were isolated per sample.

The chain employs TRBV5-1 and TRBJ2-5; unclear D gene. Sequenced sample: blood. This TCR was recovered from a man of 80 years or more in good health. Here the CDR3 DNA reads TGCGCCAGCAGCTTGCCCCGCAGGGAGACCCAGTACTTC. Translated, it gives CASSLPRRETQYF.